There are a few counts of the clone carrying this T cell receptor (beta chain). Antigen unknown. The sample originates from a study of CD8+CD57+ T cells in acquired aplastic anemia. The wider study: Sorted CD4+ and CD8+ cells yielded about 2.9 ug of DNA on average. General study results and limits: The same twenty-nine CD8+ CDR3 sequences occurred in patients and in controls. CD8+ Simpson's diversity showed no significant patient-control difference.

TCR beta VDJ and CDR3 were profiled, and genomic DNA was the template. TCRdb re-analysed the reads in MiXCR, keeping a single row per CDR3 protein. The table has around 170,000 distinct CDR3 sequences, roughly half seen once; the top ten hold approximately 9.7%. Patients chosen for sequencing had shown CD8+CD57+ cell expansion by flow cytometry. Untreated patients provided the blood samples, with no therapy given before sampling. V lost 3 bases and J 0 bases, leaving 6 bases between the germline ends. Germline V gene sequence: CDR1 ENHRY, CDR2 SYGVKD. The CDR3 has 14 residues. The chain joins TRBV10-3 to TRBJ1-3; D not certain. Specimen: sorted CD4+, CD8+, or CD8+CD57+ T cells (not recorded which) from PBMCs. The receptor was derived from a human donor with aplastic anemia. CDR3: CAISERPSGNTIYF. In DNA, the CDR3 is TGTGCCATCAGTGAACGGCCCTCTGGAAACACCATATATTTT.